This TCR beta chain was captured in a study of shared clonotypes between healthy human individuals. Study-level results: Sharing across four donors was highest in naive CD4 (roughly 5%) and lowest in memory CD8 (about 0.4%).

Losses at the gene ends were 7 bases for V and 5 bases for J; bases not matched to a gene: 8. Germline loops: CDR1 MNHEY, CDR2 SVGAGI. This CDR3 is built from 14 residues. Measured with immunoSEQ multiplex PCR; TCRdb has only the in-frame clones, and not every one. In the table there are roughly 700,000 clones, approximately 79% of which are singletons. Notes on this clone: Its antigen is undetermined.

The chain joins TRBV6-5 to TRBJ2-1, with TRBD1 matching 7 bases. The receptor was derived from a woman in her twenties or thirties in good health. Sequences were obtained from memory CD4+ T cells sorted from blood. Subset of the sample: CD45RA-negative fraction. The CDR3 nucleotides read TGTGCCAGCACCAAAGGGGGACAGAACAATGAGCAGTTCTTC. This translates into CASTKGGQNNEQFF.